In its sample, the clone carrying this TCR beta chain is medium-sized. This record comes from a study of CXCR3 chemokines and chemotherapy response in bladder cancer. Each CDR3 protein gets one entry after TCRdb re-called the PCR reads with MiXCR. The sample contains roughly 2,000 distinct CDR3 sequences, approximately 7.4% of which appear only once. This sequence originates from a human donor with bladder cancer that responded to neoadjuvant chemotherapy. Sampling was done from a patient whose treatment included neoadjuvant chemotherapy.

DNA for the CDR3: TGTGCCAGCAGCCCACAGGGCTGGATTTACGGCTACACCTTC. Amino acid sequence: CASSPQGWIYGYTF. The chain combines TRBV5-6 with TRBJ1-2; TRBD1 might be the D (6 bases). V lost 4 bases and J 8 bases, leaving 18 bases between the germline ends. The CDR3 totals 14 residues. Germline CDR1 and CDR2: SGHDT and YYEEEE.